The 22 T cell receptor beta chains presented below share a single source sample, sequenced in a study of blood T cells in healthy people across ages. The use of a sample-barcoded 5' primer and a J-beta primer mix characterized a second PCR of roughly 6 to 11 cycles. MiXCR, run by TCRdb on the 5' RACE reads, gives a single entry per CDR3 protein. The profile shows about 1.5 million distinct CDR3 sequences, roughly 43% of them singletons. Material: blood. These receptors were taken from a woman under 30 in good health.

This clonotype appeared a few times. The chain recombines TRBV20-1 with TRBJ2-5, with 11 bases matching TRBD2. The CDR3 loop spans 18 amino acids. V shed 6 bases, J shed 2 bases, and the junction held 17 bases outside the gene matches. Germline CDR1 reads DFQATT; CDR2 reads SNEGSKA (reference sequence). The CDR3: CSARRGLAGGSRQETQYF. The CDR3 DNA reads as TGCAGTGCCCGAAGAGGGCTAGCGGGGGGATCTAGGCAAGAGACCCAGTACTTC.

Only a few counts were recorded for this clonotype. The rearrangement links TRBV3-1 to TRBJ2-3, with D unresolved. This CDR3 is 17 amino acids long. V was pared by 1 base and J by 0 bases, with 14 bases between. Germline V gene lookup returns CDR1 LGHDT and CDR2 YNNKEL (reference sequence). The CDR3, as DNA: TGTGCCAGCAGCCAAGTTGGTCTGACCTTTAGCACAGATACGCAGTATTTT. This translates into CASSQVGLTFSTDTQYF.

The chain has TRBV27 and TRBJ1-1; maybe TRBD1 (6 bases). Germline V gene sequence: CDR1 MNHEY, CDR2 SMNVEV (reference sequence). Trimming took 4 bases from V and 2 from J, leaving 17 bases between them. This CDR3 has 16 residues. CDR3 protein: CASSSVQQGSNTEAFF. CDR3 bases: TGTGCCAGCAGTTCCGTCCAGCAGGGGTCTAACACTGAAGCTTTCTTT.

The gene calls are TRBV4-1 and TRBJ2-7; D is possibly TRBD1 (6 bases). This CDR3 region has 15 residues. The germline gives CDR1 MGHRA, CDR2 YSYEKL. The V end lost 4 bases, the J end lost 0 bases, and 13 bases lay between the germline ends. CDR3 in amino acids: CASSLRDTLSYEQYF. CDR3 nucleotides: TGCGCCAGCAGCCTAAGGGACACCCTCTCCTACGAGCAGTACTTC.

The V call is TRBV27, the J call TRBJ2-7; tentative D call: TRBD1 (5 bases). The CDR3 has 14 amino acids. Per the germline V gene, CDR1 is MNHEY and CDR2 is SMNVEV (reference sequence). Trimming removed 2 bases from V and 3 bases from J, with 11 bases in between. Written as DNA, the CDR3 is TGTGCCAGCAGTTTAAAGGACACCCTCTACGAGCAGTACTTC. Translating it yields CASSLKDTLYEQYF.

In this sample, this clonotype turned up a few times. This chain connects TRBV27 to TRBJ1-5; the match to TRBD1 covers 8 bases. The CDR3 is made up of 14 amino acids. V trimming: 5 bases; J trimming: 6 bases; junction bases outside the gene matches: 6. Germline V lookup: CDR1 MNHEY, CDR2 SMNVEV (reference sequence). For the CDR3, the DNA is TGTGCCAGCAGTGCTACAGGGGGTGGTCAGCCCCAGCATTTT. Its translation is CASSATGGGQPQHF.

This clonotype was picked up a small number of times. CDR3 region: CASSQGSTNNNEQFF. The CDR3 DNA reads TGTGCCAGCAGTCAGGGATCGACCAATAACAATGAGCAGTTCTTC. The chain has TRBV12-3 or TRBV12-4 and TRBJ2-1; TRBD1 is a possible D gene (5 bases). This CDR3 has 15 amino acids. V lost 5 bases and J lost 5, with 16 bases in between.

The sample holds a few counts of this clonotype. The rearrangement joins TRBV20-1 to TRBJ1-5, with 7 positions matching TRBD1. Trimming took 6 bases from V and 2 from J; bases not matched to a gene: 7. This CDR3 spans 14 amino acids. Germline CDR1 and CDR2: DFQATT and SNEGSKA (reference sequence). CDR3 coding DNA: TGCAGTGCCCCCCAGGGGGGCGGCAATCAGCCCCAGCATTTT. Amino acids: CSAPQGGGNQPQHF.

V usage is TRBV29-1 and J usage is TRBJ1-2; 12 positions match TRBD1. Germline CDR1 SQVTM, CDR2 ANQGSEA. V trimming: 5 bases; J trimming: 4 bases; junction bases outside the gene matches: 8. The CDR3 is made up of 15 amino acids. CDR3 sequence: CSVYTGTGGIYGYTF. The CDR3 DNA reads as TGCAGCGTTTACACCGGGACAGGGGGCATCTATGGCTACACCTTC.

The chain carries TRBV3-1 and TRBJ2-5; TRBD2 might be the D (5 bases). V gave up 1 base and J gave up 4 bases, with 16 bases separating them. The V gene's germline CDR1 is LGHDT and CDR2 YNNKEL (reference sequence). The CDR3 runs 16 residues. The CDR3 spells CASSQATAASIETQYF. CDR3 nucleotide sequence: TGTGCCAGCAGCCAAGCCACGGCGGCTAGCATAGAGACCCAGTACTTC.

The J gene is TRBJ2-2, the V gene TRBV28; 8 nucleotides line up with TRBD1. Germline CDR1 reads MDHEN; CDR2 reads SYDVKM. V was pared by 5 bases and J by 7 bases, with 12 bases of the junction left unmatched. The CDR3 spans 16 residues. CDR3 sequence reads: CASSLHYRGLHGELFF. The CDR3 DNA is TGTGCCAGCAGTCTACACTACAGGGGGTTACACGGGGAGCTGTTTTTT.

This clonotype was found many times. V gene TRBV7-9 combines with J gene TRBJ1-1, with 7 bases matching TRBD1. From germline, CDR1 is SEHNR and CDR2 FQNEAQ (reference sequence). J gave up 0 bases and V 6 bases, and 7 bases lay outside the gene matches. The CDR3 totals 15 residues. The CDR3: CASSPPGGMNTEAFF. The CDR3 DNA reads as TGTGCCAGCAGTCCCCCAGGGGGGATGAACACTGAAGCTTTCTTT.

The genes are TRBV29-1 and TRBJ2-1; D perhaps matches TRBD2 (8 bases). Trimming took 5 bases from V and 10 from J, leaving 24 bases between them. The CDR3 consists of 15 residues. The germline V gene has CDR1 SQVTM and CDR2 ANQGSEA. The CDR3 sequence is CSVREGQLVSYEQFF. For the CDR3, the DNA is TGCAGCGTTCGGGAGGGACAGTTGGTCTCATACGAGCAGTTCTTC.

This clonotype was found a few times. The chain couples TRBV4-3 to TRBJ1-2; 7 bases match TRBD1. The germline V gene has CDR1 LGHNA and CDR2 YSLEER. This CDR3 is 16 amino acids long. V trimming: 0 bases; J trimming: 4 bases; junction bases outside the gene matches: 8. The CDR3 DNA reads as TGCGCCAGCAGCCAAGATTCAGTGGGACAGAGCTATGGCTACACCTTC. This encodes CASSQDSVGQSYGYTF.

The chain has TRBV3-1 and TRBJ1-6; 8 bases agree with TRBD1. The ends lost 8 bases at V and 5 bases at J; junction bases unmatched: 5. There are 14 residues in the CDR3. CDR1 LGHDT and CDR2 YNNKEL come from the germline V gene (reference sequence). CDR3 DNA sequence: TGTGCCAGCCTATCGACAGGGGATAATTCACCCCTCCACTTT. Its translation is CASLSTGDNSPLHF.

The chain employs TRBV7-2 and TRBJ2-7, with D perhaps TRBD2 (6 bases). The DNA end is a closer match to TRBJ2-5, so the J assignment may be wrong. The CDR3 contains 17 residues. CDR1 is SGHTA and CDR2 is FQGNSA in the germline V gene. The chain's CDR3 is CASSLSFGGVEIGTQYF. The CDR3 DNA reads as TGTGCCAGCAGCTTAAGTTTCGGAGGGGTTGAGATAGGGACCCAGTACTTC.

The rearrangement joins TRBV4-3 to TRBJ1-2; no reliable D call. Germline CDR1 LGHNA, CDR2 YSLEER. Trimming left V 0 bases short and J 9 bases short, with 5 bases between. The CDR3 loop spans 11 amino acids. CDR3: CASSQDASYTF. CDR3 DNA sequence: TGCGCCAGCAGCCAAGACGCTAGCTACACCTTC.

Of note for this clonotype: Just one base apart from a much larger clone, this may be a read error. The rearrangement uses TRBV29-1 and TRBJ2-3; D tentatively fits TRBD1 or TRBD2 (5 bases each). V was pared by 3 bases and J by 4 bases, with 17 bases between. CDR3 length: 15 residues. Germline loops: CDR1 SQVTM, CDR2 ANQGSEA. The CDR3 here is CSVEAPGRGSDTQYF. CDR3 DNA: TGCAGCGTTGAGGCCCCGGGACGGGGATCAGATACGCAGTATTTT.

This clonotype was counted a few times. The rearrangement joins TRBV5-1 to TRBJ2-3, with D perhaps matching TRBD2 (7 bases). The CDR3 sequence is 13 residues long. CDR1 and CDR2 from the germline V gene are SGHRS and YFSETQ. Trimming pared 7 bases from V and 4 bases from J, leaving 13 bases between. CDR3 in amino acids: CASGGAVADTQYF. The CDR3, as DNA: TGCGCCAGCGGGGGGGCCGTGGCAGATACGCAGTATTTT.

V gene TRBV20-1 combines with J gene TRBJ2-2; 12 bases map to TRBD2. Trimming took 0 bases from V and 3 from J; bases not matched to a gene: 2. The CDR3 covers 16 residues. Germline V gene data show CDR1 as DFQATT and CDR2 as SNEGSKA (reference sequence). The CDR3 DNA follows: TGCAGTGCTAGAGATGCTAGCGGGGGGGACACCGGGGAGCTGTTTTTT. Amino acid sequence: CSARDASGGDTGELFF.

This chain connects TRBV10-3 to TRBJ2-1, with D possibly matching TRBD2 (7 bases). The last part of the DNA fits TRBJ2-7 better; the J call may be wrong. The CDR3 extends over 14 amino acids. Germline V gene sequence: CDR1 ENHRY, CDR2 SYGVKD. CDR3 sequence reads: CASGGGANYNEQYF. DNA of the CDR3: TGTGCCTCCGGTGGGGGGGCTAATTACAATGAGCAGTACTTC.

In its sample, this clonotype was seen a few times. CDR3 protein: CASKISWGGSYEQYF. The DNA of the CDR3 is TGTGCCAGCAAGATCTCCTGGGGCGGATCCTACGAGCAGTACTTC. The chain has TRBV6-5 and TRBJ2-7, with a weak D call TRBD1 (5 bases). V dropped 7 bases and J dropped 1 base, with 17 bases sitting between them. Germline V lookup: CDR1 MNHEY, CDR2 SVGAGI. The CDR3 is 15 residues long.